This T cell receptor beta chain was profiled in a study of blood T cell repertoires in COVID-19. Study-level background: Acute-phase and convalescent COVID-19 samples originated in the United States, Italy and Spain. Nucleic acid was either cDNA or gDNA, and it came from T cells, B-cell-depleted T cells, or PBMCs.

V shed 3 bases, J shed 4 bases, and the junction held 5 bases outside the gene matches. CDR3 length equals 14 residues. Germline V gene data show CDR1 as LNHDA and CDR2 as SQIVND (reference sequence). In the authors' workflow: Quantification of nucleated cells was approximated via reference gene primer amplification. Sequencing was performed with immunoSEQ multiplex PCR; in TCRdb, only in-frame clones are kept and a portion is missing. D and trimming come from the DNA, and the V and J calls and clone size come from that table. The table shows 45,000 to 65,000 clones, with 77% occurring only once. Sequenced material: peripheral blood. The chain has TRBV19 and TRBJ1-1, with 7 nucleotides matching TRBD1. This receptor was taken from a man aged 65-85 years with active or convalescent COVID-19. CDR3 in DNA: TGTGCCAGTAGTATCGCCAGGGGGATCACTGAAGCTTTCTTT. It codes for CASSIARGITEAFF. The entire variable domain, with the rest obtained from reference TRBV19 and TRBJ1-1, is as follows: DGGITQSPKYLFRKEGQNVTLSCEQNLNHDAMYWYRQDPGQGLRLIYYSQIVNDFQKGDIAEGYSVSREKKESFPLTVTSAQKNPTAFYLCASSIARGITEAFFGQGTRLTVV.